The present T cell receptor beta chain was sequenced within a study of blood T cell repertoires in COVID-19 (dated by TCRdb to 2018 to 2021). Regarding the research as a whole: The collaborator samples originated in the United States, Italy and Spain and spanned the acute and convalescent phases of COVID-19. The material from the prospective study consisted of cDNA or gDNA derived from T cells, B-cell-depleted T cells, or PBMCs. Deeply sampled blood TCRbeta repertoires from subjects exposed to, actively infected with, or recovered from COVID-19 were included in the dataset. A freely available public database, intended as a resource for researchers studying the immune response to SARS-CoV-2, is where the repertoires were released. Samples were obtained from the ongoing ImmuneRACE study (first 160 participants) and from 950 to 1,500 subjects provided by 6 global collaborators. The sample metadata nearly always contained a de-identified subject ID, COVID-19 status, age in years and sex. HLA class I and class II types, where available, came from metadata supplied by the sample provider rather than from assay-based typing. What the authors observed across the whole study: The quantity of clinical and demographic metadata differed by source and by participant and was supplied without curation.

In the case of this clone: The target of this receptor is not known. Base qualities were left out, and no much larger clone turns up one base away.

TCRbeta CDR3 regions were amplified from genomic DNA using the immunoSEQ Assay, a bias-controlled multiplex PCR. In the authors' own workflow: The number of nucleated cells in each sample was estimated from the amplification of reference gene primers within the assay. To quantify the absolute abundance of each unique TCRbeta CDR3 rearrangement, sequence reads were collapsed and filtered. For each sample, productive Simpson clonality was calculated as the square root of Simpson's diversity index over productive rearrangements. Not all clones reach the TCRdb copy of this immuneACCESS table, which keeps in-frame sequences only. Checked studies attribute under half of the gap to unresolved V genes and leave the rest unexplained. The V and J calls and clone size are taken from that table; D and trimming were inferred from the DNA. The sample records roughly 170,000 clones, approximately 82% of which are singletons. 15% to 20% of the sample rests with the top ten.

CDR3 length: 14 amino acids, cysteine to phenylalanine. The CDR3 DNA has 42 bases and is translated from base 1. A distance of 8 bases separates the germline ends of V and J, which lose 0 bases and 2 bases respectively. The germline V gene specifies MRHNA as CDR1 and SNTAGT as CDR2. Enrolling through a virtual design, the prospective study's participants ranged in age from about 18 to 89 years and lived across roughly 24 United States geographic areas. In the prospective study, cohorts were assigned on the basis of participant-reported clinical history obtained from a screening survey and a study questionnaire. For ImmuneRACE Cohort 3, a participant was defined as recovered based on two consecutive negative NP/OP PCR tests, clearance by a healthcare professional, or resolution of symptoms. Mobile phlebotomists in the prospective study collected whole blood, serum and a nasopharyngeal or oropharyngeal swab from every participant. Additional blood draws and questionnaires over an approximately two-month period could optionally be provided by prospective study participants. Before DNA extraction, blood samples from the prospective study were shipped at room temperature or frozen.

The sequence came from a man in his sixties who had recovered from COVID-19. The rearranged segments are TRBV6-4 and TRBJ2-7, with the D gene uncertain. The specimen was PBMCs or T cells enriched from blood (not recorded which). DNA sequence: TGTGCCAGCAGTGACTCGAACAGCCCCTACGAGCAGTACTTC. It specifies CASSDSNSPYEQYF.